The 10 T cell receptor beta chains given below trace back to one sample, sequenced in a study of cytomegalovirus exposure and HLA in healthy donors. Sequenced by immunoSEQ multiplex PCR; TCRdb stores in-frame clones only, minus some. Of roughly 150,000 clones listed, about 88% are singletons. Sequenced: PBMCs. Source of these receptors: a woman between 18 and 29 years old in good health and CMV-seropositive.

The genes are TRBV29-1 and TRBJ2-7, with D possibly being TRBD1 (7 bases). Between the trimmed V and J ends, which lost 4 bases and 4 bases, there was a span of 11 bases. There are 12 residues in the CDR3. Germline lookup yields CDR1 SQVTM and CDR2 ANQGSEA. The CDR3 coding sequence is TGCAGCGTTGGGCAGGGGGGTTACGAGCAGTACTTC. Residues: CSVGQGGYEQYF.

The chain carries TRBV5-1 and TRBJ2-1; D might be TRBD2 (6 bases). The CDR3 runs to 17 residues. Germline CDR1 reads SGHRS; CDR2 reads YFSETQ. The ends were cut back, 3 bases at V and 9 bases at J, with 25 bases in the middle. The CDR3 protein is CASSSPGLGQGLGEQFF. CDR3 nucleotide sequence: TGCGCCAGCAGCTCCCCGGGACTTGGGCAGGGCTTGGGTGAGCAGTTCTTC.

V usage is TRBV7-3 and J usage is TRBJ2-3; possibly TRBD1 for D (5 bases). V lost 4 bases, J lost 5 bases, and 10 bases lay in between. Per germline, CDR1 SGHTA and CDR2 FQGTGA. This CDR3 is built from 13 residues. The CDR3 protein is CASSSPGLDTQYF. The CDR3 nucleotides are TGTGCCAGCAGCTCGCCAGGGCTAGATACGCAGTATTTT.

Here the CDR3 reads CASSPRTSGIEQYF. The CDR3 DNA reads TGTGCCAGCAGCCCAAGGACTAGCGGGATCGAGCAGTACTTC. The rearrangement uses TRBV7-2 and TRBJ2-7, with TRBD2 matching 12 bases. The germline gives CDR1 SGHTA, CDR2 FQGNSA. After removal of 5 bases from V and 6 bases from J, the junction contained 5 bases not matched to a gene. The CDR3 is made up of 14 amino acids.

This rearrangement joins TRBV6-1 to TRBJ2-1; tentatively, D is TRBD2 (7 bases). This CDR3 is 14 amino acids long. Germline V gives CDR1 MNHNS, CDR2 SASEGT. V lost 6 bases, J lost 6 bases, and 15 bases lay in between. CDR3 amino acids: CASRRSGTSNEQFF. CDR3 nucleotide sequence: TGTGCCAGCAGAAGGAGCGGGACAAGCAATGAGCAGTTCTTC.

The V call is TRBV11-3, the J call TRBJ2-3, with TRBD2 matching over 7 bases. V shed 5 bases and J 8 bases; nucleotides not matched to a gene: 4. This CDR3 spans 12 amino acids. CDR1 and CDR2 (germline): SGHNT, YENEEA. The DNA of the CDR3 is TGTGCCAGCAGCCCAGGCGGGGGTACGCAGTATTTT. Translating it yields CASSPGGGTQYF.

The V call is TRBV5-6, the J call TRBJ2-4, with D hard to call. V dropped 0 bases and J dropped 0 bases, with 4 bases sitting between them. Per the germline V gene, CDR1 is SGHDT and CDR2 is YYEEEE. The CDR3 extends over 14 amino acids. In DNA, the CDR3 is TGTGCCAGCAGCTTGGGAGTAGCCAAAAACATTCAGTACTTC. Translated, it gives CASSLGVAKNIQYF.

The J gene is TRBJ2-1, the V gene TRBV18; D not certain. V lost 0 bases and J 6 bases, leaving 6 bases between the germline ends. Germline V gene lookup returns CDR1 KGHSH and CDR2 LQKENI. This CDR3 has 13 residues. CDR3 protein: CASSPPLSNEQFF. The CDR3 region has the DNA TGTGCCAGCTCACCACCCCTATCCAATGAGCAGTTCTTC.

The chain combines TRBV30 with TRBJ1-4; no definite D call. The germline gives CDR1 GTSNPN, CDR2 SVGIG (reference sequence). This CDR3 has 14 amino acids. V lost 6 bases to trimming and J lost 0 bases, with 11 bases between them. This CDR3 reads CACSTGATNEKLFF. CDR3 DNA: TGTGCCTGCTCGACTGGCGCAACTAATGAAAAACTGTTTTTT.

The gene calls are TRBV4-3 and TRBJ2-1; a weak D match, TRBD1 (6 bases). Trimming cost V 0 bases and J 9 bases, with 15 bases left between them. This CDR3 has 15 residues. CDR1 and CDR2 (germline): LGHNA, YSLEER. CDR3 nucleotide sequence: TGCGCCAGCAGCCAAGACTCAGGGGAAGGAGGTGAGCAGTTCTTC. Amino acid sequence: CASSQDSGEGGEQFF.